A selection of T cell receptor beta chains follows, all from one sample in a study of T cell responses to AZD1222 COVID-19 vaccine. Profiled with immunoSEQ multiplex PCR; TCRdb holds only in-frame clones, not every one. The table shows some 98,000 clones, with less than 85% occurring only once. The sequencing used peripheral blood, collected 28 days after the second AZD1222 dose. Receptors originate from an adult who received the AZD1222 COVID-19 vaccine. CDR3s include the opening cysteine and the closing phenylalanine or tryptophan.

j_gene,v_gene,CDR3aa
TRBJ1-5,TRBV21-1,CASTPAEGDSQPQHF
TRBJ1-5,TRBV29-1,CSVVQGAGRQPQHF
TRBJ2-7,TRBV30,CAWRGQWKSYEQYF
TRBJ1-4,TRBV3-1/TRBV3-2,CASSPNQGGDEKLFF
TRBJ2-1,TRBV6-5,CASSSLEWNEQFF
TRBJ2-1,TRBV5-1,CASSLSGSFYNEQFF
TRBJ2-5,TRBV18,CASSQRGTQETQYF
TRBJ2-1,TRBV4-1,CASSQALSPGTGKINEQFF
TRBJ1-2,TRBV24-1,CATSEGSYGYTF
TRBJ2-1,TRBV11-1,CASSLKAGGPNEQFF
TRBJ2-1,TRBV18,CASSPETKRGGNEQFF